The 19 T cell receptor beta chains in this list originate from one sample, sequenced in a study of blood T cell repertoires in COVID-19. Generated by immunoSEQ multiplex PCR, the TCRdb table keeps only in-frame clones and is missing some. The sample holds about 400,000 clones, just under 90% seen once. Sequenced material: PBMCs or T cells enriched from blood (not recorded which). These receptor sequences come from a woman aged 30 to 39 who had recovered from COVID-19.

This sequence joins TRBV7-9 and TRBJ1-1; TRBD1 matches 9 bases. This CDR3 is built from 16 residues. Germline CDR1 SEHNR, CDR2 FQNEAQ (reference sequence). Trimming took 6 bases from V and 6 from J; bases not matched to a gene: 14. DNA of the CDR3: TGTGCCAGCAGTACGGGACAGGGTTACTTCGGCGCTGAAGCTTTCTTT. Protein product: CASSTGQGYFGAEAFF. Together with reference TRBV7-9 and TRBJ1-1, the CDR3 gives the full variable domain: DTGVSQNPRHKITKRGQNVTFRCDPISEHNRLYWYRQTLGQGPEFLTYFQNEAQLEKSRLLSDRFSAERPKGSFSTLEIQRTEQGDSAMYLCASSTGQGYFGAEAFFGQGTRLTVV.

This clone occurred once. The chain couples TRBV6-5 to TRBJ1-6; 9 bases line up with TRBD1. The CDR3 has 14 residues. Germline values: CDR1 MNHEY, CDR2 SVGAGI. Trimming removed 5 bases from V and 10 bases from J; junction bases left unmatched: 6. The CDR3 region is CASSRQGERSPLHF. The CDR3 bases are TGTGCCAGCAGTCGACAGGGGGAGCGATCACCCCTCCACTTT.

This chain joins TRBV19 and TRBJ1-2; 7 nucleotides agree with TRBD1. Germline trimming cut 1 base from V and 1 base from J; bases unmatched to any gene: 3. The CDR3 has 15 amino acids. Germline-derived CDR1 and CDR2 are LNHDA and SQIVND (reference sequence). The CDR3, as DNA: TGTGCCAGTAGTATAGGCGGACAGGATAACTATGGCTACACCTTC. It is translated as CASSIGGQDNYGYTF.

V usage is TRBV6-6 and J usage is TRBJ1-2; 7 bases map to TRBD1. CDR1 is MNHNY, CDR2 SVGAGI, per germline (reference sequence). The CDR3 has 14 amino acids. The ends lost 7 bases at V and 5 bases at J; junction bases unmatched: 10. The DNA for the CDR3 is TGTGCCAGCACTACTCGGGACAGACCGTATGGCTACACCTTC. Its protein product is CASTTRDRPYGYTF.

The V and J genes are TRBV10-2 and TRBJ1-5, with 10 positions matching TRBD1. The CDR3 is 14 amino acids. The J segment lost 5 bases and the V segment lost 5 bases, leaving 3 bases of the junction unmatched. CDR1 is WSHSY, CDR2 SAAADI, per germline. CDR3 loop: CASSLTGGYQPQHF. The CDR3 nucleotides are TGCGCCAGCAGTCTGACAGGGGGCTATCAGCCCCAGCATTTT.

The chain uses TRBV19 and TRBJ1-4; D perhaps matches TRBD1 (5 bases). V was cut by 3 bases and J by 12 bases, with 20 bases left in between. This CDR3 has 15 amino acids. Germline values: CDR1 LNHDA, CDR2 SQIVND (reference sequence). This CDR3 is CASSIGSAGGGELFF. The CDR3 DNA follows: TGTGCCAGTAGTATTGGTTCCGCGGGGGGGGGAGAACTGTTTTTT.

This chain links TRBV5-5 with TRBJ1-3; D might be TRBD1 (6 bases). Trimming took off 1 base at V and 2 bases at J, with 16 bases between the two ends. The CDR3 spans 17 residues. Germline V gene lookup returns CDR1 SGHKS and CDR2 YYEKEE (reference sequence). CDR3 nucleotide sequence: TGTGCCAGCAGCTTGCTCCGGGACACCCAAACTGGAAACACCATATATTTT. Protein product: CASSLLRDTQTGNTIYF. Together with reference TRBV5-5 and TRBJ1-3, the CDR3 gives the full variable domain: DAGVTQSPTHLIKTRGQQVTLRCSPISGHKSVSWYQQVLGQGPQFIFQYYEKEERGRGNFPDRFSARQFPNYSSELNVNALLLGDSALYLCASSLLRDTQTGNTIYFGEGSWLTVV.

Written as DNA, the CDR3 is TGTGCCAGTAGTACAACAGGGAATTCACCCCTCCACTTT. Protein: CASSTTGNSPLHF. This chain uses TRBV19 with TRBJ1-6; D perhaps matches TRBD1 (6 bases). Germline V gene sequence: CDR1 LNHDA, CDR2 SQIVND (reference sequence). This CDR3 is 13 amino acids long. V lost 4 bases and J 7 bases, leaving 8 bases between the germline ends.

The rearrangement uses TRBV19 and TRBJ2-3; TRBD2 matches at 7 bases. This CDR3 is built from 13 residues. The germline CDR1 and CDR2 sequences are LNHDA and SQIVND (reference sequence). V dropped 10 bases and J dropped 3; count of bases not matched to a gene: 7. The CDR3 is CATRGGYTDTQYF. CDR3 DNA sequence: TGTGCCACCCGCGGGGGATATACAGATACGCAGTATTTT.

For the CDR3, the DNA is TGTGCCAGCGGGACAGGGGGGTACGAGCAGTACTTC. Translated, it gives CASGTGGYEQYF. The V gene is TRBV3-1 (or the pseudogene TRBV3-2), the J gene TRBJ2-7, with 11 bases that match TRBD1. The CDR3 has 12 residues. In germline, CDR1 is LGHDT, CDR2 YNNKEL (reference sequence). V lost 8 bases, J lost 4 bases, and 1 base stayed unmatched.

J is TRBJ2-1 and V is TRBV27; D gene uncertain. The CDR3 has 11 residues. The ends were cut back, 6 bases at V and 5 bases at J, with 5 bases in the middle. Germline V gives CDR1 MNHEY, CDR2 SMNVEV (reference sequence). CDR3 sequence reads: CASRGHNEQFF. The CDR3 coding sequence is TGTGCCAGCAGGGGCCACAATGAGCAGTTCTTC.

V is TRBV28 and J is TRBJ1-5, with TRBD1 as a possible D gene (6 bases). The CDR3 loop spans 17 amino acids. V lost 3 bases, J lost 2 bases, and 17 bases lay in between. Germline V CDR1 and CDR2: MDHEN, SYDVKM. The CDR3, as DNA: TGTGCCAGCAGTTTGCTAAACAGGGTCAAGGGCAATCAGCCCCAGCATTTT. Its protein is CASSLLNRVKGNQPQHF. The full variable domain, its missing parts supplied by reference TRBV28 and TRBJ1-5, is DVKVTQSSRYLVKRTGEKVFLECVQDMDHENMFWYRQDPGLGLRLIYFSYDVKMKEKGDIPEGYSVSREKKERFSLILESASTNQTSMYLCASSLLNRVKGNQPQHFGDGTRLSIL.

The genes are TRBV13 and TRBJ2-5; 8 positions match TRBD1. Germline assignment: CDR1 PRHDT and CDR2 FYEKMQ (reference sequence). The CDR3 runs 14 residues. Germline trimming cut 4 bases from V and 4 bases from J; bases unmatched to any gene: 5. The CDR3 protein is CASSSDRGGETQYF. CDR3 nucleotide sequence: TGTGCCAGCAGCTCCGACAGGGGAGGAGAGACCCAGTACTTC.

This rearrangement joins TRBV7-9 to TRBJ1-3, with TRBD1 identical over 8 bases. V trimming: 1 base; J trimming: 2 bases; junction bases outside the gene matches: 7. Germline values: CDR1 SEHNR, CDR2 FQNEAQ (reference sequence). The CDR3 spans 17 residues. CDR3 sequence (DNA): TGTGCCAGCAGCTTAGTTCGCGGACAGGGCACTGGAAACACCATATATTTT. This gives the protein CASSLVRGQGTGNTIYF.

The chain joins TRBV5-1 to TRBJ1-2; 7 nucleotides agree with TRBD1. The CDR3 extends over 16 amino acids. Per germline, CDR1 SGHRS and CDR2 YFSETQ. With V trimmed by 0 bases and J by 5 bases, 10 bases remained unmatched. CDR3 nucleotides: TGCGCCAGCAGCTTGGCAGGGGGATCTGTGGGATATGGCTACACCTTC. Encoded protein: CASSLAGGSVGYGYTF.

CDR3 bases: TGTGCCAGCAGCGTACAGGGTGGCCAAGAGACCCAGTACTTC. Translation: CASSVQGGQETQYF. The genes are TRBV9 and TRBJ2-5, with D tentatively TRBD1 (5 bases). This CDR3 is built from 14 residues. Germline assignment: CDR1 SGDLS and CDR2 YYNGEE. V lost 1 base to trimming and J lost 1 base, with 8 bases between them. Variable domain in full (rest from reference TRBV9 and TRBJ2-5): DSGVTQTPKHLITATGQRVTLRCSPRSGDLSVYWYQQSLDQGLQFLIQYYNGEERAKGNILERFSAQQFPDLHSELNLSSLELGDSALYFCASSVQGGQETQYFGPGTRLLVL.

CDR3 sequence reads: CASSLDRDFWYGYTF. The CDR3, as DNA: TGTGCCAGCAGCTTAGATCGGGACTTCTGGTATGGCTACACCTTC. The chain uses TRBV7-9 and TRBJ1-2; tentatively, D is TRBD1 (5 bases). Trimming pared 1 base from V and 5 bases from J, leaving 14 bases between. This CDR3 region has 15 residues. Germline lookup yields CDR1 SEHNR and CDR2 FQNEAQ (reference sequence).

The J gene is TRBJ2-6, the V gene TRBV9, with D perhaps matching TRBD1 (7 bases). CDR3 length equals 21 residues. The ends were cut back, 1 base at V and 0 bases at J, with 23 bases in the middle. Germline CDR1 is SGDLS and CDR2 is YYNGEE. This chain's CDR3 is CASSVNPGWAGGGSGANVLTF. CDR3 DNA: TGTGCCAGCAGCGTAAACCCGGGGTGGGCAGGGGGAGGCTCTGGGGCCAACGTCCTGACTTTC.

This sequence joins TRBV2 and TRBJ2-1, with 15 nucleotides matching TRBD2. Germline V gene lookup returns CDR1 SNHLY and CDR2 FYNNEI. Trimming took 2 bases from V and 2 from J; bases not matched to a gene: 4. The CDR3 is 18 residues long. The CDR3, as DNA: TGTGCCAGCAGTGAATGGACTAGCGGGAGGGAAGCCTACAATGAGCAGTTCTTC. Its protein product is CASSEWTSGREAYNEQFF.